The rows below give T cell receptor beta chains drawn from one sample of a study of breast tumors, draining lymph nodes, adjacent tissues. Each CDR3 protein is one row after TCRdb ran MiXCR on the multiplex PCR reads. The table lists under 150,000 distinct CDR3 sequences, about 20% of them singletons. Sequenced: axillary lymph node tissue. The receptors were gathered from a female donor with breast cancer. Some clones in this sample may be carry-over from other donors' samples. The conserved cysteine and the conserved F or W are not part of the CDR3 here.

>TRBV19|13
ASSIDRGHSGELF
>TRBV14|14
ASSQDAGGSYNEQF
>TRBV6-1|11
ASLLQVYNEQF
>TRBV20-1|12
SAAAQSQPYGYT
>TRBV6-2/TRBV6-3|12
ASSYSRYATEAF
>TRBV19|14
ASRPLTTVLTGELF
>TRBV6-6|11
ASMDRTEETQY
>TRBV7-2|13
ASSLVGLRTNEQY
>TRBV9|13
ASSVAAGLHYEQY
>TRBV7-2|12
ASSLAGGQETQY
>TRBV5-4|13
ASSPGTSGGYEQY
>TRBV6-5|10
ASSGRYNEQF
>TRBV5-1|13
ASSQIAGVSAEQY
>TRBV5-5|13
ASSLVVTDNYGYT
>TRBV6-1|16
ASSRVGEWGTRDSPLH
>TRBV9|13
ASSVAASGNYEQY
>TRBV6-1|12
AGSDLRGAQPQH
>TRBV7-2|14
ASSLAPGLAGVEQF
>TRBV27|13
ASSRDRTRGYEQY
>TRBV6-2/TRBV6-3|12
ASSATGTEYRYT
>TRBV7-3|13
ASSFGLADQETQY
>TRBV10-1|14
ASSESEGPAGNEQF
>TRBV9|10
ASSVDLGEQY
>TRBV29-1|12
SVEGGRGKETQY
>TRBV20-1|16
SARSFKTGNPSIHEQY
>TRBV24-1|14
ATSDFGRDSYNEQF
>TRBV6-1|13
ASSEWDLQHYEQY
>TRBV7-3|11
ASSPTRDYEQY
>TRBV10-3|12
AISDQGAFYGYT
>TRBV20-1|9
SAKVVRTQY
>TRBV12-3/TRBV12-4|13
ASSTVEGTQETQY
>TRBV6-5|11
ASSYSNTGGYT
>TRBV30|16
AWSAPGQFVYSNQPRH
>TRBV20-1|13
SARGTSGNQETQY
>TRBV19|13
ASSPRTANTGELF
>TRBV10-3|11
ATAGQGEMALH
>TRBV27|12
ASSLERSTDTQY
>TRBV7-3|15
ASSLMGPGQGGNTIY
>TRBV6-6|15
ASSYGRGGQGGYGYT
>TRBV12-3/TRBV12-4|13
ASSLSGTVNSPLH
>TRBV3-1|12
ASSQEKSSDTQY
>TRBV20-1|13
SASDFGGPNYGYT